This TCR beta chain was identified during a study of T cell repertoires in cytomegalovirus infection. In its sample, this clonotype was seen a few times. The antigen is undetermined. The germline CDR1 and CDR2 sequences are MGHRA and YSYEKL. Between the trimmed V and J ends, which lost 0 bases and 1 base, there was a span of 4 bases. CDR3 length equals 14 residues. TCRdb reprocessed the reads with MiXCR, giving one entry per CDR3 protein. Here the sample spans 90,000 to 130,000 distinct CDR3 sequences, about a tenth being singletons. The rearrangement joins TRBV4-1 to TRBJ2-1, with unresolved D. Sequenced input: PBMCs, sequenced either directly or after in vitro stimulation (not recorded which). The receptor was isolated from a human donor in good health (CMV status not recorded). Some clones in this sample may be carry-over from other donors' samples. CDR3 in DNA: TGCGCCAGCAGCCAAGATCCTTCCTACAATGAGCAGTTCTTC. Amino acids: CASSQDPSYNEQFF.